This T cell receptor beta chain stems from a study of blood T cell repertoires in COVID-19. Study background: Italy, Spain and the United States were the sources of the convalescent and acute COVID-19 samples. PBMCs, B-cell-depleted T cells, or T cells provided the cDNA or gDNA that made up the material.

Original processing methods: Nucleated cell number was recorded as an estimate derived from reference gene primer amplification. Sequencing was performed with immunoSEQ multiplex PCR; in TCRdb, only in-frame clones are kept and a portion is missing. Clone size and V and J calls were adopted from that table, with D and trimming inferred from the DNA. The profile shows 160,000 or so clones, around 81% of them singletons. This clone was detected a few times. The germline gives CDR1 LNHDA, CDR2 SQIVND (reference sequence). This CDR3 is 15 amino acids long. The ends were cut back, 3 bases at V and 0 bases at J, with 9 bases in the middle.

Sequenced sample: peripheral blood. The clonotype comes from a man in his sixties with active or convalescent COVID-19. The chain recombines TRBV19 with TRBJ1-3; a possible D gene is TRBD1 (5 bases). The CDR3 reads CASSMPDSSGNTIYF. CDR3 nucleotide sequence: TGTGCCAGTAGTATGCCCGACAGCTCTGGAAACACCATATATTTT.